These 16 T cell receptor beta chains share one sample of origin, sequenced in a study of cytomegalovirus exposure and HLA in healthy donors. Primers: 60 Vbeta forward and 13 Jbeta reverse. Libraries were prepared by immunoSEQ multiplex PCR; TCRdb keeps only in-frame clonotypes and omits some of them. This sample has some 150,000 clones, with under 10% found just once. The sample was PBMCs. Every receptor here comes from a woman aged 40 to 55 in good health and CMV-seropositive.

This clone turned up a few times. The chain joins TRBV6-5 to TRBJ1-1; 11 bases line up with TRBD1. The V gene end was trimmed by 6 bases and the J gene end by 1 base; junction bases not matched to a gene: 1. The V gene's germline CDR1 is MNHEY and CDR2 SVGAGI. The CDR3 has 14 residues. The CDR3 nucleotides read TGTGCCAGCAGGGGGACAGGGGGGAACACTGAAGCTTTCTTT. Translating gives CASRGTGGNTEAFF.

The chain recombines TRBV19 with TRBJ1-1; perhaps TRBD1 as D (6 bases). CDR1 LNHDA and CDR2 SQIVND come from the germline V gene (reference sequence). Deletions cut 1 base from V and 6 bases from J, with 12 bases between. This CDR3 region has 14 residues. CDR3 loop: CASSIGGGVAEAFF. The DNA for the CDR3 is TGTGCCAGTAGTATAGGAGGGGGAGTGGCTGAAGCTTTCTTT.

The chain is built from TRBV5-1 and TRBJ1-3; 7 nucleotides line up with TRBD1. This CDR3 spans 16 amino acids. Losses at the gene ends were 2 bases for V and 6 bases for J; bases not matched to a gene: 11. Germline assignment: CDR1 SGHRS and CDR2 YFSETQ. The CDR3 nucleotides read TGCGCCAGCAGCTTTAACAGGGGCAAAGGCGTAAACACCATATATTTT. Its translation is CASSFNRGKGVNTIYF. Full variable domain (outside the CDR3, taken from reference TRBV5-1 and TRBJ1-3): KAGVTQTPRYLIKTRGQQVTLSCSPISGHRSVSWYQQTPGQGLQFLFEYFSETQRNKGNFPGRFSGRQFSNSRSEMNVSTLELGDSALYLCASSFNRGKGVNTIYFGEGSWLTVV.

This clone was counted between two and nine times. This sequence joins TRBV7-2 and TRBJ1-1; weak D call: TRBD1 (5 bases). V shed 3 bases and J shed 3 bases, with 17 bases lying between them. The V gene's germline CDR1 is SGHTA and CDR2 FQGNSA. CDR3 size: 16 residues. Written as DNA, the CDR3 is TGTGCCAGCAGCTTTCGACAGCCTTCTACCTACACTGAAGCTTTCTTT. Translating it yields CASSFRQPSTYTEAFF.

The chain has TRBV6-1 and TRBJ2-3; possibly TRBD1 for D (5 bases). V lost 3 bases, J lost 0 bases, and 13 bases lay in between. Germline lookup yields CDR1 MNHNS and CDR2 SASEGT. The CDR3 consists of 16 residues. The CDR3 nucleotides are TGTGCCAGCAGTGAGCAGGGCAGAATGAGCACAGATACGCAGTATTTT. Its translation: CASSEQGRMSTDTQYF.

As for this clone: This same CDR3 is encoded by further DNA sequences in the sample. The CDR3 spells CASSPRGDSTGELFF. The CDR3 DNA reads TGTGCCAGCTCACCACGAGGGGACAGTACCGGGGAGCTGTTTTTT. The V gene is TRBV18, the J gene TRBJ2-2, with TRBD1 matching over 7 bases. Germline lookup yields CDR1 KGHSH and CDR2 LQKENI. This CDR3 is 15 amino acids long. V lost 1 base, J lost 5 bases, and 4 bases stayed unmatched.

The V gene is TRBV5-1, the J gene TRBJ2-7; tentative D call: TRBD2 (5 bases). The CDR3 runs 13 residues. V was cut by 3 bases and J by 2 bases, with 9 bases left in between. Germline V lookup: CDR1 SGHRS, CDR2 YFSETQ. CDR3 nucleotides: TGCGCCAGCAGCTCCGGGGTTACCTACGAGCAGTACTTC. Protein sequence: CASSSGVTYEQYF. The variable domain in full, with the rest retrieved from reference TRBV5-1 and TRBJ2-7, is KAGVTQTPRYLIKTRGQQVTLSCSPISGHRSVSWYQQTPGQGLQFLFEYFSETQRNKGNFPGRFSGRQFSNSRSEMNVSTLELGDSALYLCASSSGVTYEQYFGPGTRLTVT.

The rearrangement uses TRBV7-9 and TRBJ2-7, with TRBD2 matching 11 bases. The length of the CDR3 is 17 residues. Germline CDR1 SEHNR, CDR2 FQNEAQ (reference sequence). With V trimmed by 5 bases and J by 4 bases, 13 bases remained unmatched. The CDR3 DNA reads TGTGCCAGCAGCGACCCACCTAGCGGGGGGCATAGTTACGAGCAGTACTTC. Protein product: CASSDPPSGGHSYEQYF. The full variable domain, with the rest looked up from reference TRBV7-9 and TRBJ2-7, is DTGVSQNPRHKITKRGQNVTFRCDPISEHNRLYWYRQTLGQGPEFLTYFQNEAQLEKSRLLSDRFSAERPKGSFSTLEIQRTEQGDSAMYLCASSDPPSGGHSYEQYFGPGTRLTVT.

A few counts support this clone. The V and J genes are TRBV2 and TRBJ2-3; D is perhaps TRBD2 (5 bases). TRBJ2-1 matches the DNA end more closely, so the J call is doubtful. This CDR3 is 13 amino acids long. Germline-derived CDR1 and CDR2 are SNHLY and FYNNEI. The CDR3 region has the DNA TGTGCCAGCAGTGAAGCAGCCCGGGGTGAGCAGTTCTTC. This codes for CASSEAARGEQFF.

This clone was observed a few times. This chain joins TRBV4-1 and TRBJ1-3; D may be TRBD1 (5 bases). This CDR3 is 15 amino acids long. Looked up from germline, CDR1 is MGHRA and CDR2 is YSYEKL. Trimming removed 0 bases at V and 4 bases at J, with 10 bases between. Here the CDR3 reads CASSQEDTRGNTIYF. The CDR3 nucleotides read TGCGCCAGCAGCCAAGAGGACACACGCGGAAACACCATATATTTT.

Concerning this clone itself: The sample has other DNA sequences that encode this CDR3 too. The V and J genes are TRBV2 and TRBJ1-4, with a possible D match to TRBD1 (5 bases). V lost 6 bases, J lost 7 bases, and 9 bases lay in between. The CDR3 loop spans 12 amino acids. CDR1 and CDR2 (germline): SNHLY, FYNNEI. The CDR3 sequence is CASRQGGEKLFF. The CDR3 coding sequence is TGTGCCAGCAGGCAGGGCGGTGAAAAACTGTTTTTT.

The table lists this clone with a few counts. The chain joins TRBV9 to TRBJ1-2, with TRBD1 matching 9 bases. The CDR3 covers 16 residues. Germline lookup yields CDR1 SGDLS and CDR2 YYNGEE. Trimming removed 0 bases from V and 0 bases from J; junction bases left unmatched: 3. CDR3: CASSVDRGHSNYGYTF. The CDR3, as DNA: TGTGCCAGCAGCGTAGACAGGGGGCATTCTAACTATGGCTACACCTTC. Combining the CDR3 with reference TRBV9 and TRBJ1-2 gives the whole variable domain DSGVTQTPKHLITATGQRVTLRCSPRSGDLSVYWYQQSLDQGLQFLIQYYNGEERAKGNILERFSAQQFPDLHSELNLSSLELGDSALYFCASSVDRGHSNYGYTFGSGTRLTVV.

The chain uses TRBV5-5 and TRBJ2-5; 16 bases map to TRBD2. This CDR3 has 16 amino acids. Germline trimming cut 3 bases from V and 5 bases from J; bases unmatched to any gene: 4. In germline, CDR1 is SGHKS, CDR2 YYEKEE (reference sequence). The CDR3 loop is CASSWGLAGGTETQYF. The CDR3 DNA reads TGTGCCAGCAGCTGGGGACTAGCGGGGGGGACTGAGACCCAGTACTTC.

A few counts support this clone. The chain employs TRBV25-1 and TRBJ1-1, with D unclear. Germline V CDR1 and CDR2: MGHDK, SYGVNS. The CDR3 has 14 residues. V lost 2 bases and J lost 1, with 8 bases in between. CDR3 region: CASSENGENTEAFF. The CDR3 DNA reads as TGTGCCAGCAGTGAAAACGGAGAGAACACTGAAGCTTTCTTT.

Only a few counts were recorded for this clone. J is TRBJ2-2 and V is TRBV5-1; a possible D gene is TRBD2 (6 bases). CDR1 is SGHRS, CDR2 YFSETQ, per germline. The CDR3 is 16 residues long. Trimming removed 4 bases from V and 4 bases from J, with 17 bases in between. Here the CDR3 reads CASSVYPGESTGELFF. The CDR3 DNA sequence: TGCGCCAGCAGCGTCTATCCGGGAGAAAGCACCGGGGAGCTGTTTTTT.

The V gene is TRBV9, the J gene TRBJ1-3, with D perhaps TRBD1 (6 bases). Germline-derived CDR1 and CDR2 are SGDLS and YYNGEE. The V gene lost 2 bases and the J gene lost 4 bases, with 10 bases spanning the gap. CDR3 length: 14 residues. This CDR3 is CASSVRGYGNTIYF. In DNA form, the CDR3 reads TGTGCCAGCAGCGTCAGGGGTTACGGAAACACCATATATTTT.